A selection of T cell receptor beta chains follows, all from one sample in a study of blood T cell repertoires in COVID-19. Method: immunoSEQ multiplex PCR; TCRdb's copy keeps in-frame clones and lacks some. The data show a few hundred thousand clones, around 80% seen once. The sequencing sample was made of peripheral blood. The receptors originated from a man aged 25-45 years with active or convalescent COVID-19. Each CDR3 is given without its conserved first and last residue. A D gene is named only where the DNA matches it firmly. The listing skips clone size in some rows; elsewhere it reads once, few, many or a size class.

j_gene,d_gene,abundance,len,v_gene,CDR3aa
TRBJ2-7,-,-,13,TRBV5-4,ASSSRPGSAYEQY
TRBJ2-4,TRBD1,-,12,TRBV3-1/TRBV3-2,ASSEQGVKNIQY
TRBJ2-7,-,once,9,TRBV6-2/TRBV6-3,ASSYPDEQY
TRBJ1-2,-,-,11,TRBV19,ASSIVSSDGYT
TRBJ2-5,TRBD2,-,12,TRBV29-1,SVVLAGLQETQY
TRBJ1-5,-,-,12,TRBV6-6,ASSPDKVKQPQH
TRBJ1-6,-,-,10,TRBV12-3/TRBV12-4,ASSPGVSPLH
TRBJ1-2,-,few,13,TRBV24-1,ATSDLQPGGGGYT
TRBJ2-1,TRBD2,-,14,TRBV5-1,ASSLPAGGFINEQF
TRBJ1-2,-,few,12,TRBV19,ASSIPRVAGGYT
TRBJ1-3,-,-,13,TRBV6-1,ASSEVLSSGNTIY
TRBJ1-3,TRBD1,-,13,TRBV28,ASSFLRTGVNTIY
TRBJ2-7,-,-,12,TRBV29-1,SVALPGAPYEQY
TRBJ2-7,-,-,14,TRBV6-6,ASSPLPPDSPYEQY
TRBJ2-3,TRBD2,-,13,TRBV2,ASSEGRGGTDTQY
TRBJ1-6,-,-,12,TRBV28,ASNWGRDNSPLH
TRBJ1-5,TRBD1,-,12,TRBV2,ASGPDREDEPQH
TRBJ1-1,-,-,10,TRBV6-5,ASKKDSEKAF
TRBJ2-1,-,-,14,TRBV2,ASTAEGGSSYNEQF
TRBJ1-1,TRBD1,-,14,TRBV28,ASSPVGASQGTEAF
TRBJ2-3,TRBD2,-,13,TRBV27,ASSRTRHPTDTQY
TRBJ1-1,TRBD1,-,13,TRBV7-9,ASSLAQSGGKPPF
TRBJ1-6,-,-,11,TRBV15,ATSREQDSPLH
TRBJ1-1,-,-,9,TRBV20-1,SVQTNTEAF
TRBJ1-2,-,-,14,TRBV7-9,ASSPPIQGSGYGYT
TRBJ2-7,TRBD1,-,10,TRBV28,ATGGDGYEQY
TRBJ2-7,TRBD1,-,12,TRBV30,AWSTGTGFYEQY
TRBJ2-1,TRBD2,-,18,TRBV28,ASSLLNMGLAGGMMDEQF
TRBJ2-3,-,-,14,TRBV6-5,ASSYGATLGTDTQY
TRBJ1-2,TRBD1,-,13,TRBV28,ASSPFQGALGGYT
TRBJ1-1,-,-,15,TRBV19,ASSALDGASMNTEAF
TRBJ2-7,-,-,9,TRBV30,AWSIQREQY
TRBJ2-1,TRBD2,-,14,TRBV6-2/TRBV6-3,ASSYPGLAAHNEQF
TRBJ1-1,-,-,11,TRBV11-2,ASSPWRGTEAF
TRBJ2-1,-,-,17,TRBV27,ASSKGQGFVSGNYNEQF
TRBJ1-1,-,-,13,TRBV4-3,ASSHPAGRDTEAF
TRBJ1-1,-,many,13,TRBV27,ASRLRAQGGTEAF
TRBJ2-7,TRBD1,-,15,TRBV7-8,ASSLAQTGTGIYEQY